This TCR beta chain was sequenced in a study of T cell responses to AZD1222 COVID-19 vaccine. General study findings and limits: At baseline, just 6 or 7 AZD1222 recipients tested seropositive.

This clone turned up a few times. Antigen: not known. Assay: immunoSEQ multiplex PCR; the TCRdb copy retains only in-frame clones and omits some. The sample lists more than 100,000 clones; about nine tenths were seen once. V lost 5 bases to trimming and J lost 3 bases, with 17 bases between them. CDR1 MGHDK and CDR2 SYGVNS come from the germline V gene. The CDR3 spans 15 residues. V is TRBV25-1 and J is TRBJ2-7; TRBD2 might be the D (5 bases). Material: peripheral blood, obtained on day 0 of AZD1222 vaccination. This receptor was identified in an adult in good health. Written as DNA, the CDR3 is TGTGCCAGCAGTACCGGACTGCCCGGGTACTACGAGCAGTACTTC. Translation: CASSTGLPGYYEQYF.